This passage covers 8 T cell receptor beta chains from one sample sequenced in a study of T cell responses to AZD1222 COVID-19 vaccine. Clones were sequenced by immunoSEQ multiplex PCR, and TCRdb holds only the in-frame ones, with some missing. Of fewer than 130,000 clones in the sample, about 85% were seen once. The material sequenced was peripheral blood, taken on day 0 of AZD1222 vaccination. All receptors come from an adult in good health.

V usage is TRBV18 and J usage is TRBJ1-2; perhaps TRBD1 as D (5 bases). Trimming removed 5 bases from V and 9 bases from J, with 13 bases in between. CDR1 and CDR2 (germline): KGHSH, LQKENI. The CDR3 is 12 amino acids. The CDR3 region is CASSTLDSSYTF. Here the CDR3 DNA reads TGTGCCAGCTCAACCCTCGACAGTAGCTACACCTTC.

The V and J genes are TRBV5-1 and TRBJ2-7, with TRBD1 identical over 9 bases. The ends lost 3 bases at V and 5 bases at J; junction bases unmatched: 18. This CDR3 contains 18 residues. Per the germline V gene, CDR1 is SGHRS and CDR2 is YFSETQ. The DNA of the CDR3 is TGCGCCAGCAGCTCGGTCTCCATAACGGGACAGGGTCTGGACGAGCAGTACTTC. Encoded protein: CASSSVSITGQGLDEQYF. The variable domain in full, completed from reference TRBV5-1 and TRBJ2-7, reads KAGVTQTPRYLIKTRGQQVTLSCSPISGHRSVSWYQQTPGQGLQFLFEYFSETQRNKGNFPGRFSGRQFSNSRSEMNVSTLELGDSALYLCASSSVSITGQGLDEQYFGPGTRLTVT.

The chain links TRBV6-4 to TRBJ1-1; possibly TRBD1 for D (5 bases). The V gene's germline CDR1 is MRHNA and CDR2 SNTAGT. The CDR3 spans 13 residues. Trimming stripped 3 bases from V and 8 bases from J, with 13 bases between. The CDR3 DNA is TGTGCCAGCAGTGAGGTCGAGCGGGGCGAAGCTTTCTTT. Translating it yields CASSEVERGEAFF.

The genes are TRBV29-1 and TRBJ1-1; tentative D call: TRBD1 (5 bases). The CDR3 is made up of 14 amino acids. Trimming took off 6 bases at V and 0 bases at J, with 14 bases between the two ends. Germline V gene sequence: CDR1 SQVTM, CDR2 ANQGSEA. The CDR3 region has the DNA TGCAGCGTCGGGGACCGAGTTATGAACACTGAAGCTTTCTTT. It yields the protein CSVGDRVMNTEAFF.

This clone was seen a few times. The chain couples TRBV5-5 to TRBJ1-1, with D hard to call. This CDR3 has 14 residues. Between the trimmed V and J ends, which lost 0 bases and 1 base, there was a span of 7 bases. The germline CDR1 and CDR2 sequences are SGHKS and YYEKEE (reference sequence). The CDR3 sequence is CASSLAPRNTEAFF. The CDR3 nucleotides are TGTGCCAGCAGCTTGGCCCCCAGGAACACTGAAGCTTTCTTT.

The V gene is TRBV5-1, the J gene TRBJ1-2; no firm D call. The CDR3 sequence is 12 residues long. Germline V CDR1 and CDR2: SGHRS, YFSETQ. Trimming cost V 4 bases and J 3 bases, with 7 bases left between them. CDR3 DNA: TGCGCCAGCAGCCCCGGTGACTATGGCTACACCTTC. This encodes CASSPGDYGYTF.

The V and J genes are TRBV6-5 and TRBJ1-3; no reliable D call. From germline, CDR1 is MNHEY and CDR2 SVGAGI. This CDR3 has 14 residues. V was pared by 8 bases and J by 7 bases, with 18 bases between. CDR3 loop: CASPPNRLRNTIYF. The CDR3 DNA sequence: TGTGCCAGCCCCCCTAATAGGCTCAGGAACACCATATATTTT.

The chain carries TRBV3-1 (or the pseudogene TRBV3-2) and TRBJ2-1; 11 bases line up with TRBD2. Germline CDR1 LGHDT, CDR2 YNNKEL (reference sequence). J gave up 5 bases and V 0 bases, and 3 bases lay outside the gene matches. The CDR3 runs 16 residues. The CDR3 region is CASSQERLAGNNEQFF. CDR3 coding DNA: TGTGCCAGCAGCCAAGAGAGACTAGCGGGGAACAATGAGCAGTTCTTC.